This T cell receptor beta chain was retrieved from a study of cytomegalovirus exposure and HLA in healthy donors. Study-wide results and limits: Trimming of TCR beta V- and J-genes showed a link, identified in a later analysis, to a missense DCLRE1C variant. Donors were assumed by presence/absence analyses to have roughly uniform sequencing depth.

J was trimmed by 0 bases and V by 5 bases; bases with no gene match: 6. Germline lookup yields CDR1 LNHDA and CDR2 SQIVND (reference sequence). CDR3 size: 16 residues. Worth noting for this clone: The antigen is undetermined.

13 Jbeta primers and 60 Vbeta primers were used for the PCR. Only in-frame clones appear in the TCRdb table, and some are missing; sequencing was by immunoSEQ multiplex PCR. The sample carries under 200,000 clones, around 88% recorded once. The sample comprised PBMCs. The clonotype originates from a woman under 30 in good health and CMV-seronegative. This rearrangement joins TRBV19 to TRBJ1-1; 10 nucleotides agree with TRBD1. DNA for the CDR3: TGTGCCAGTAGTGCCCGGGACAGGGGCCTGAACACTGAAGCTTTCTTT. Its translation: CASSARDRGLNTEAFF.